This is a list of T cell receptor beta chains from one sample in a study of T cell responses to AZD1222 COVID-19 vaccine. TCRdb keeps only in-frame clones here, not all; method: immunoSEQ multiplex PCR. The sample lists about 130,000 clones; more than 75% were seen once. The sequences come from peripheral blood, collected on day 0 of AZD1222 vaccination. All receptors derive from an adult in good health. Both conserved end residues are part of each CDR3. Fields, in order: V gene, D gene, clone size, J gene, CDR3 protein, CDR3 DNA. The D gene is left open where the match is weak. Clone size, where shown, is once, few, many, or a class for clones that have expanded.

>TRBV5-1|.|.|TRBJ2-3
CASSLAGRTDTQYF
TGCGCCAGCAGCTTGGCAGGCCGCACAGATACGCAGTATTTT
>TRBV5-1|TRBD1|.|TRBJ2-1
CASSNPGTGGSEQFF
TGCGCCAGCAGCAATCCCGGGACAGGGGGGAGTGAGCAGTTCTTC
>TRBV5-1|.|.|TRBJ1-2
CASSAGQNYHGGYTF
TGCGCCAGCAGCGCGGGACAAAACTACCACGGTGGCTACACCTTC
>TRBV24-1|.|.|TRBJ2-5
CATSDSRETQYF
TGTGCCACCAGTGATTCGCGGGAGACCCAGTACTTC
>TRBV24-1|TRBD1|.|TRBJ2-7
CATSETGTGPYEQYF
TGTGCCACCAGTGAGACCGGGACAGGTCCCTACGAGCAGTACTTC
>TRBV6-6|.|.|TRBJ1-6
CASTLTVAASPLHF
TGTGCCAGCACACTGACAGTCGCCGCGTCACCCCTCCACTTT
>TRBV10-2|TRBD1|.|TRBJ1-5
CASTRTGWNQPQHF
TGCGCCAGCACTCGGACAGGGTGGAACCAGCCCCAGCATTTT
>TRBV30|TRBD1|.|TRBJ2-3
CAWSEDRTDTQYF
TGTGCCTGGAGTGAGGACAGGACAGATACGCAGTATTTT
>TRBV6-5|.|.|TRBJ2-3
CASRGSTDTQYF
TGTGCCAGCAGGGGCTCTACAGATACGCAGTATTTT
>TRBV2|.|few|TRBJ1-4
CASSADNRNEKLFF
TGTGCCAGCAGTGCGGACAATCGGAATGAAAAACTGTTTTTT
>TRBV5-4|TRBD1|.|TRBJ1-1
CASSSSRDRGFGTEAFF
TGTGCCAGCAGCTCATCCCGGGACAGGGGGTTCGGGACTGAAGCTTTCTTT
>TRBV5-6|TRBD2|.|TRBJ2-5
CASSPGLAGGRETQYF
TGTGCCAGCAGCCCGGGACTAGCGGGGGGCCGGGAGACCCAGTACTTC
>TRBV6-5|TRBD1|.|TRBJ1-1
CASRATGTKTEAFF
TGTGCCAGCAGGGCGACAGGGACTAAGACTGAAGCTTTCTTT
>TRBV7-9|TRBD2|.|TRBJ2-3
CASSPRTSGAQDTQYF
TGTGCCAGCAGCCCCAGGACTAGCGGGGCGCAAGATACGCAGTATTTT
>TRBV7-2|.|.|TRBJ2-3
CASSSGTSDTQYF
TGTGCCAGCAGCTCCGGGACCTCGGATACGCAGTATTTT
>TRBV28|TRBD1|.|TRBJ1-1
CASSLWAITGGRAEAFF
TGTGCCAGCAGTTTATGGGCCATTACAGGGGGTAGGGCTGAAGCTTTCTTT
>TRBV6-5|.|once|TRBJ2-3
CAGRTEFTDTQYF
TGTGCCGGAAGGACTGAATTCACAGATACGCAGTATTTT
>TRBV5-8|.|.|TRBJ1-6
CASSLWWGRRNSPLHF
TGTGCCAGCAGCCTGTGGTGGGGGAGGAGGAATTCACCCCTCCACTTT
>TRBV27|TRBD2|.|TRBJ2-1
CASSSPLSGGYNEQFF
TGTGCCAGCAGTTCCCCCCTCAGCGGGGGTTACAATGAGCAGTTCTTC
>TRBV6-5|.|few|TRBJ2-2
CASSSTGYGELFF
TGTGCCAGCAGTTCAACAGGGTACGGGGAGCTGTTTTTT
>TRBV27|TRBD2|.|TRBJ2-1
CASSLRPPLAGSYNEQFF
TGTGCCAGCAGTTTAAGGCCCCCTCTAGCGGGGTCCTACAATGAGCAGTTCTTC
>TRBV7-2|.|.|TRBJ1-1
CASSLGVGREAFF
TGTGCCAGCAGCTTAGGGGTGGGGAGGGAAGCTTTCTTT
>TRBV12-3/TRBV12-4|.|.|TRBJ1-4
CASSLLGEKLFF
TGTGCCAGCAGTCTCCTCGGTGAAAAACTGTTTTTT
>TRBV10-1|TRBD1|.|TRBJ2-1
CASSGGTGGLWNEQFF
TGCGCCAGCAGTGGGGGGACAGGGGGGTTATGGAATGAGCAGTTCTTC
>TRBV5-1|.|.|TRBJ2-4
CASSPAGGAKNIQYF
TGCGCCAGCAGCCCGGCCGGTGGAGCTAAAAACATTCAGTACTTC
>TRBV6-4|.|.|TRBJ2-1
CASSDGGSYNEQFF
TGTGCCAGCAGTGACGGGGGCTCCTACAATGAGCAGTTCTTC
>TRBV5-1|TRBD2|.|TRBJ2-5
CASSLRRGYETQYF
TGCGCCAGCAGCTTAAGGCGGGGGTATGAGACCCAGTACTTC
>TRBV5-1|TRBD1|.|TRBJ1-2
CASRDAPDQGGSGYTF
TGCGCCAGCAGGGACGCGCCAGATCAGGGGGGTAGTGGCTACACCTTC
>TRBV2|.|.|TRBJ2-7
CASRDRTYEQYF
TGTGCCAGCAGGGACAGAACCTACGAGCAGTACTTC
>TRBV2|.|.|TRBJ1-5
CASRSDFNQPQHF
TGTGCCAGCAGGAGTGACTTCAATCAGCCCCAGCATTTT
>TRBV2|TRBD1|.|TRBJ1-1
CASRLDRSPEAFF
TGTGCCAGCAGGTTGGACAGGTCTCCTGAAGCTTTCTTT
>TRBV5-1|TRBD2|.|TRBJ2-3
CASSPGRGKGKSDTQYF
TGCGCCAGCAGCCCGGGGCGGGGGAAGGGGAAGTCAGATACGCAGTATTTT
>TRBV28|.|.|TRBJ1-4
CASSSQGEKLFF
TGTGCCAGCAGTAGCCAGGGTGAAAAACTGTTTTTT
>TRBV4-1|.|.|TRBJ2-7
CASSQGSTAYEQYF
TGCGCCAGCAGCCAAGGGAGCACCGCCTACGAGCAGTACTTC
>TRBV3-1/TRBV3-2|.|.|TRBJ2-5
CASSQVQETQYF
TGTGCCAGCAGCCAAGTACAAGAGACCCAGTACTTC
>TRBV28|TRBD1|.|TRBJ1-3
CASSFQTGGNSGNTIYF
TGTGCCAGCAGTTTCCAGACAGGGGGGAACTCTGGAAACACCATATATTTT
>TRBV30|.|.|TRBJ1-2
CAWDRVGGYTF
TGTGCCTGGGACCGGGTGGGTGGCTACACCTTC
>TRBV4-2|.|.|TRBJ1-5
CASSQSQPGDQPQHF
TGTGCCAGCAGCCAAAGCCAACCCGGGGATCAGCCCCAGCATTTT
>TRBV5-5|.|.|TRBJ1-5
CASSSGTYNQPQHF
TGTGCCAGCAGCTCCGGGACATACAATCAGCCCCAGCATTTT
>TRBV2|TRBD1|.|TRBJ2-7
CASSEEGQGAFEQYF
TGTGCCAGCAGTGAAGAGGGACAGGGGGCTTTCGAGCAGTACTTC
>TRBV7-8|.|.|TRBJ2-1
CASRLVQSPGNEQFF
TGTGCCAGCAGGCTAGTTCAATCCCCCGGGAATGAGCAGTTCTTC
>TRBV3-1/TRBV3-2|TRBD2|.|TRBJ2-7
CASSRSGGAYEQYF
TGTGCCAGCAGCCGTAGCGGGGGCGCCTACGAGCAGTACTTC
>TRBV5-1|.|.|TRBJ1-5
CASSLAGDTGQPQHF
TGCGCCAGCAGCTTGGCAGGGGATACGGGTCAGCCCCAGCATTTT
>TRBV11-2|.|few|TRBJ1-3
CASSLDPTAGNTIYF
TGTGCCAGCAGCTTAGACCCGACGGCTGGAAACACCATATATTTT
>TRBV2|.|.|TRBJ2-4
CASSEAPLGQYF
TGTGCCAGCAGTGAAGCGCCTTTAGGGCAGTACTTC
>TRBV19|TRBD1|once|TRBJ1-1
CASRHDRGGSTEAFF
TGTGCCAGTAGACACGACAGGGGCGGGAGCACTGAAGCTTTCTTT
>TRBV27|TRBD1|.|TRBJ2-2
CASSLRTGAAFANTGELFF
TGTGCCAGCAGTTTACGGACAGGGGCCGCGTTCGCGAACACCGGGGAGCTGTTTTTT
>TRBV30|TRBD1|.|TRBJ1-1
CAWIRTGGVGAFF
TGTGCCTGGATCAGGACAGGCGGCGTCGGGGCTTTCTTT